These 11 T cell receptor beta chains came from one sample sequenced in a study of blood T cell repertoires in COVID-19 (dated by TCRdb to 2019 to 2021). Preparation of the library involved the immunoSEQ multiplex PCR assay. TCRdb provides this immuneACCESS table in a form limited to in-frame rearrangements. Some clones are lacking; in checked studies, under half of them reflect an unresolved V gene, and why the rest are absent is not known. The sample profile shows approximately 130,000 clones; about 87% of them were found once. The top ten clonotypes cover roughly 2.5% of the sample. The source material was peripheral blood. All receptors derive from a man aged 50 or older with active COVID-19.

The V gene is TRBV15, the J gene TRBJ2-3; possible D gene TRBD2, 5 bases. The CDR3 is 16 residues long. Between the trimmed V and J ends, which lost 2 bases and 1 base, there was a span of 13 bases. Germline assignment: CDR1 LNHNV and CDR2 YYDKDF (reference sequence). DNA for the CDR3: TGTGCCACCAGCAGAAGCCCTAGCCTGGGCACAGATACGCAGTATTTT. This encodes CATSRSPSLGTDTQYF.

The chain links TRBV6-6 to TRBJ2-5; 8 bases agree with TRBD2. The germline CDR1 and CDR2 sequences are MNHNY and SVGAGI (reference sequence). The CDR3 runs 17 residues. V trimming: 5 bases; J trimming: 5 bases; junction bases outside the gene matches: 16. CDR3 sequence: CASSPLGRGGRGETQYF. CDR3 sequence (DNA): TGTGCCAGCAGTCCCTTAGGGCGCGGGGGGCGCGGGGAGACCCAGTACTTC.

This rearrangement joins TRBV5-1 to TRBJ1-4, with 11 bases identical to TRBD1. Germline-derived CDR1 and CDR2 are SGHRS and YFSETQ. V lost 4 bases to trimming and J lost 8 bases; unmatched junction nucleotides: 4. CDR3 length equals 14 residues. CDR3 loop: CASSEGQGEEKLFF. The CDR3 DNA is TGCGCCAGCAGCGAGGGACAGGGGGAGGAAAAACTGTTTTTT.

The CDR3 sequence: CASSSRTSRNTDTQYF. In DNA form, the CDR3 reads TGTGCCAGCAGTTCTAGGACTAGTAGGAACACAGATACGCAGTATTTT. This chain joins TRBV27 and TRBJ2-3; TRBD2 aligns across 7 bases. The CDR3 sequence is 16 residues long. In germline, CDR1 is MNHEY, CDR2 SMNVEV (reference sequence). V shed 4 bases and J 2 bases; nucleotides not matched to a gene: 9.

The V and J genes are TRBV6-5 and TRBJ1-4, with unresolved D. CDR1 and CDR2 (germline): MNHEY, SVGAGI. V was clipped by 6 bases and J by 5 bases, with 10 bases between them. The CDR3 runs 13 residues. CDR3 sequence: CASRRGVNEKLFF. CDR3 nucleotide sequence: TGTGCCAGCAGGAGAGGAGTGAATGAAAAACTGTTTTTT.

The J gene is TRBJ2-3, the V gene TRBV29-1; TRBD2 aligns across 7 bases. With V trimmed by 7 bases and J by 4 bases, 11 bases remained unmatched. CDR3 size: 14 residues. Germline V gene sequence: CDR1 SQVTM, CDR2 ANQGSEA. DNA for the CDR3: TGCAGCGCGGGGGGAGGGCAAAGGGCAGATACGCAGTATTTT. Its protein is CSAGGGQRADTQYF.

The rearrangement joins TRBV15 to TRBJ2-1, with 8 bases matching TRBD1. The CDR3 is made up of 18 amino acids. Germline V gives CDR1 LNHNV, CDR2 YYDKDF (reference sequence). V lost 1 base and J lost 4; bases outside the gene matches: 12. CDR3 sequence reads: CATSRVSHWTGTYNEQFF. In DNA form, the CDR3 reads TGTGCCACCAGCAGAGTTAGCCATTGGACAGGGACGTACAATGAGCAGTTCTTC. The entire variable domain, with the rest obtained from reference TRBV15 and TRBJ2-1, is as follows: DAMVIQNPRYQVTQFGKPVTLSCSQTLNHNVMYWYQQKSSQAPKLLFHYYDKDFNNEADTPDNFQSRRPNTSFCFLDIRSPGLGDTAMYLCATSRVSHWTGTYNEQFFGPGTRLTVL.

The CDR3 spells CASSFRQGGVYEQYF. CDR3 DNA: TGTGCCAGCAGTTTTAGGCAGGGTGGTGTCTACGAGCAGTACTTC. The rearrangement joins TRBV28 to TRBJ2-7; D possibly corresponds to TRBD1 (5 bases). Deletions cut 3 bases from V and 3 bases from J, with 15 bases between. There are 15 residues in the CDR3. Germline loops: CDR1 MDHEN, CDR2 SYDVKM. The full variable domain, rest sourced from reference TRBV28 and TRBJ2-7, is DVKVTQSSRYLVKRTGEKVFLECVQDMDHENMFWYRQDPGLGLRLIYFSYDVKMKEKGDIPEGYSVSREKKERFSLILESASTNQTSMYLCASSFRQGGVYEQYFGPGTRLTVT.

The rearrangement joins TRBV7-2 to TRBJ2-2; no clear D gene. V lost 1 base and J 8 bases, leaving 11 bases between the germline ends. This CDR3 is built from 14 residues. The germline V gene has CDR1 SGHTA and CDR2 FQGNSA. The CDR3 sequence: CASSLGLNGGELFF. The DNA for the CDR3 is TGTGCCAGCAGCTTAGGGCTGAACGGGGGGGAGCTGTTTTTT.

CDR3 DNA: TGTGCCAGCTCACCGGCAGGACTAGCAGGGACCCAGTACTTC. It translates to CASSPAGLAGTQYF. The V and J genes are TRBV18 and TRBJ2-5; TRBD2 matches 8 bases. With 3 bases clipped from V and 7 bases from J, the junction kept 7 bases outside the gene matches. This CDR3 is 14 amino acids long. Germline CDR1 KGHSH, CDR2 LQKENI.

This clone was picked up one time. The rearrangement uses TRBV24-1 and TRBJ2-7, with unresolved D. V lost 2 bases, J lost 2 bases, and 9 bases lay in between. There are 14 residues in the CDR3. CDR1 KGHDR and CDR2 SFDVKD come from the germline V gene. The CDR3 sequence: CATSDWRRPYEQYF. The CDR3 DNA reads as TGTGCCACCAGTGATTGGCGCAGGCCCTACGAGCAGTACTTC.